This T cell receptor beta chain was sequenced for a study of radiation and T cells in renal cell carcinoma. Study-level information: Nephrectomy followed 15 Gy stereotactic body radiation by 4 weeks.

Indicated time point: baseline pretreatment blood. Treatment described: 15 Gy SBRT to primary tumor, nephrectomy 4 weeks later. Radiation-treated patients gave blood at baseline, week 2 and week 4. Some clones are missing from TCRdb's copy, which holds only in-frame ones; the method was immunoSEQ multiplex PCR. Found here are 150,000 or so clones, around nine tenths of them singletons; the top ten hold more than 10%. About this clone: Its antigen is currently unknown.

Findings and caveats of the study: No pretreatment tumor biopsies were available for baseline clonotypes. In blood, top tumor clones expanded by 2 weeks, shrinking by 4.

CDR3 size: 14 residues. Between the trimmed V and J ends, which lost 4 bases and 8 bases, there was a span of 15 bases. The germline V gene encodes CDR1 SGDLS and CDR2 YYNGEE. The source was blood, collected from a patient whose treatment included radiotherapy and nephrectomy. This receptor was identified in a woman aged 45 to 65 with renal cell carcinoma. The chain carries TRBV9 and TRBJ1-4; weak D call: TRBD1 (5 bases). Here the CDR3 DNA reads TGTGCCAGCAGCCCCCGCCGGGGGAGCGAAAAACTGTTTTTT. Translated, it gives CASSPRRGSEKLFF.